The following is a T cell receptor (beta chain) sequence with its context. The data stem from a study of blood T cell repertoires in COVID-19. Study summary: Material from acute and convalescent COVID-19 was sourced from the United States, Italy and Spain.

Here immunoSEQ multiplex PCR was the method, and the copy in TCRdb shows in-frame clones only, minus some. The repertoire holds roughly 41,000 clones, with approximately 80% as singletons. V lost 5 bases and J lost 2; bases outside the gene matches: 9. Germline V CDR1 and CDR2: MDHEN, SYDVKM. The CDR3 has 15 residues. This TCR came from a man between 60 and 75 years old with COVID-19, enrolled during active disease. The sample comprised peripheral blood. The chain joins TRBV28 to TRBJ2-7, with 7 bases aligning to TRBD2. The CDR3 reads CASSSPGGGTYEQYF. In DNA form, the CDR3 reads TGTGCCAGCAGTAGCCCGGGGGGAGGGACCTACGAGCAGTACTTC.